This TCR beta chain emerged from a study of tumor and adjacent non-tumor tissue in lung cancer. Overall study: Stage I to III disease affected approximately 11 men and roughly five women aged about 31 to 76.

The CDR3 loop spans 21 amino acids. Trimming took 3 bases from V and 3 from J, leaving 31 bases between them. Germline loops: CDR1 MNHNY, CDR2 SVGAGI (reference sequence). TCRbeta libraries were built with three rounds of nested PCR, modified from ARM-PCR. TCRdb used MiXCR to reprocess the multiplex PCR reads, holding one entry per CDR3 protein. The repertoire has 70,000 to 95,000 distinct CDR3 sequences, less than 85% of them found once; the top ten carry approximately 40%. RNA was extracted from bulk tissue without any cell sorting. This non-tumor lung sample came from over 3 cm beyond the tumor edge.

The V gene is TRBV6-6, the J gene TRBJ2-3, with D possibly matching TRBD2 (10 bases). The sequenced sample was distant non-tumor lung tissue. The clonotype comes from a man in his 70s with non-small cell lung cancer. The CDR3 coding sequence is TGTGCCAGCAGTTATCCAGGACAGGGGATTAGCGGGAGGTCTAGAACAGATACGCAGTATTTT. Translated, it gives CASSYPGQGISGRSRTDTQYF.